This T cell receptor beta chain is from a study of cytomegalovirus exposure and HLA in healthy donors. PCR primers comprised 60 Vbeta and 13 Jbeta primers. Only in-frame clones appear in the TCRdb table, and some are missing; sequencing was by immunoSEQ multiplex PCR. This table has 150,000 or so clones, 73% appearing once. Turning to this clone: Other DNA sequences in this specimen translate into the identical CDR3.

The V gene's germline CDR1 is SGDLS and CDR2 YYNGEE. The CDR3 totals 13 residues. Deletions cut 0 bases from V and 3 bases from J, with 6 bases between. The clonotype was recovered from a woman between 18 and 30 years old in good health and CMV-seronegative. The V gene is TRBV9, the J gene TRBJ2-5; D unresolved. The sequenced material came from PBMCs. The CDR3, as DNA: TGTGCCAGCAGCGTAGGGCAGAAAGAGACCCAGTACTTC. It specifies CASSVGQKETQYF. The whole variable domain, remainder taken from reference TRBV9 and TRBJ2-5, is DSGVTQTPKHLITATGQRVTLRCSPRSGDLSVYWYQQSLDQGLQFLIQYYNGEERAKGNILERFSAQQFPDLHSELNLSSLELGDSALYFCASSVGQKETQYFGPGTRLLVL.